One and the same sample provided the 9 T cell receptor beta chains below, sequenced in a study of lymphopenia after photon versus proton radiotherapy. Assay used: immunoSEQ multiplex PCR; TCRdb lists only in-frame clones, some missing. The sample includes 28,000 or so clones, more than 80% of them seen just once. The starting material was peripheral blood, obtained from a patient treated with photon-based radiotherapy. The receptors stem from a man aged 25-45 years with gastric cancer.

This clone was counted once. The chain uses TRBV7-2 and TRBJ2-1, with 7 bases that match TRBD1. From germline, CDR1 is SGHTA and CDR2 FQGNSA. V was clipped by 4 bases and J by 1 base; unmatched bases: 13. The CDR3 is made up of 18 amino acids. The CDR3 nucleotides read TGTGCCAGCAGCTCCTTAAACAGGGGAAGGGCGTCCTACAATGAGCAGTTCTTC. Translation gives CASSSLNRGRASYNEQFF.

This clone is a singleton in its sample. The gene calls are TRBV11-2 and TRBJ2-1; 9 bases align to TRBD2. After removal of 1 base from V and 5 bases from J, the junction contained 12 bases not matched to a gene. The length of the CDR3 is 18 residues. Germline CDR1 is SGHAT and CDR2 is FQNNGV. CDR3 protein: CASSLVGSSSGEDNEQFF. CDR3 nucleotide sequence: TGTGCCAGCAGCTTAGTGGGGTCGTCTAGCGGGGAAGACAATGAGCAGTTCTTC.

The chain links TRBV15 to TRBJ2-7; weak D call: TRBD1 (5 bases). V was trimmed by 3 bases and J by 6 bases, leaving 21 bases between them. This CDR3 region has 16 residues. CDR1 is LNHNV, CDR2 YYDKDF, per germline (reference sequence). CDR3 sequence: CATSRGRTSWGVEQYF. For the CDR3, the DNA is TGTGCCACCAGCAGGGGTAGGACGTCATGGGGCGTCGAGCAGTACTTC.

The V call is TRBV7-9, the J call TRBJ2-1, with 12 bases fitting TRBD2. This CDR3 comprises 17 residues. Per the germline V gene, CDR1 is SEHNR and CDR2 is FQNEAQ (reference sequence). With V trimmed by 4 bases and J by 0 bases, 4 bases remained unmatched. Here the CDR3 reads CASSSRTSGDSYNEQFF. CDR3 bases: TGTGCCAGCAGCTCGCGGACTAGCGGGGACTCCTACAATGAGCAGTTCTTC.

This rearrangement joins TRBV18 to TRBJ2-3, with 11 bases matching TRBD1. The length of the CDR3 is 16 residues. The J segment lost 4 bases and the V segment lost 4 bases, leaving 7 bases of the junction unmatched. Per the germline V gene, CDR1 is KGHSH and CDR2 is LQKENI. Written as DNA, the CDR3 is TGTGCCAGCTCACGGAACCGGGACAGGGGGGCAGATACGCAGTATTTT. It specifies CASSRNRDRGADTQYF.

V gene TRBV28 combines with J gene TRBJ2-5; no firm D call. This CDR3 has 12 amino acids. V was cut by 7 bases and J by 5 bases, with 11 bases left in between. Germline V gives CDR1 MDHEN, CDR2 SYDVKM. The CDR3 spells CASTYIGETQYF. The CDR3 coding sequence is TGTGCCAGCACCTATATCGGGGAGACCCAGTACTTC.

This clone was recorded only once. The chain carries TRBV12-5 and TRBJ1-4, with a possible D match to TRBD1 (5 bases). V lost 6 bases to trimming and J lost 3 bases, with 14 bases between them. Germline-derived CDR1 and CDR2 are LGHNT and FRNRAP. CDR3 length: 15 residues. CDR3: CASGYYHRPNEKLFF. CDR3 in DNA: TGTGCTAGTGGCTACTACCACAGGCCTAATGAAAAACTGTTTTTT.

This chain connects TRBV6-5 to TRBJ2-5; no firm D call. This CDR3 has 15 amino acids. Per germline, CDR1 MNHEY and CDR2 SVGAGI. The V and J ends lost 7 bases and 5 bases respectively, with 20 bases between them. DNA of the CDR3: TGTGCCAGCAATCCCGCCAGGCCTACCGGGGAGACCCAGTACTTC. As protein: CASNPARPTGETQYF.

The rearrangement joins TRBV28 to TRBJ2-1, with 11 nucleotides matching TRBD2. The germline CDR1 and CDR2 sequences are MDHEN and SYDVKM. This CDR3 spans 17 amino acids. The junction had 10 bases not matched to a gene; V was cut back by 4 bases and J by 5 bases. CDR3 sequence: CASSSTSGARRDNEQFF. CDR3 nucleotides: TGTGCCAGCAGTTCGACTAGCGGGGCGCGCCGCGACAATGAGCAGTTCTTC.